The clone carrying this TCR beta chain was counted ten times or more. Its antigen is unknown. The data were taken from a study of response to subunit inactivated influenza vaccine. With V trimmed by 1 base and J by 2 bases, 6 bases remained unmatched. The CDR3 is made up of 17 amino acids. The germline V gene encodes CDR1 SGHDT and CDR2 YYEEEE. Study findings and constraints: Every seasonal influenza vaccination brings in few new T cells, the authors suggested.

TCRdb recomputed calls from the RT-PCR reads with MiXCR, one row per CDR3 protein. The repertoire consists of more than 450,000 distinct CDR3 sequences, with around 8% occurring once and the leading ten covering under 15%. This receptor was taken from a man between 50 and 69 years old who received an inactivated influenza vaccine. Sequencing was performed on PBMCs from blood, taken about 23 months after vaccination. The V gene is TRBV5-6, the J gene TRBJ2-1, with TRBD2 matching 10 bases. The DNA for the CDR3 is TGTGCCAGCAGCTTGACTAGCGGGACCGCCCCCTACAATGAGCAGTTCTTC. Translation: CASSLTSGTAPYNEQFF.